The 6 T cell receptor beta chains in this list originate from one sample, sequenced in a study of blood T cell repertoires in COVID-19. Measured with immunoSEQ multiplex PCR; TCRdb has only the in-frame clones, and not every one. The sample holds some 150,000 clones, approximately 88% seen once. Material for sequencing was peripheral blood. These receptors originate from a woman aged 60-70 years who had recovered from COVID-19.

This clone turned up a few times. The chain has TRBV7-9 and TRBJ2-5, with D unclear. Germline CDR1 is SEHNR and CDR2 is FQNEAQ (reference sequence). The CDR3 extends over 12 amino acids. V was pared by 2 bases and J by 5 bases, with 6 bases between. CDR3 residues: CASSLLSETQYF. In DNA, the CDR3 is TGTGCCAGCAGCTTATTGAGTGAGACCCAGTACTTC.

The rearrangement links TRBV5-8 to TRBJ1-6; D remains ambiguous. Germline-derived CDR1 and CDR2 are SGHTS and YDEGEE. The CDR3 runs to 15 residues. Trimming stripped 3 bases from V and 7 bases from J, with 14 bases between. The chain's CDR3 is CASSSRPRVNSPLHF. The CDR3 DNA reads as TGTGCCAGCAGCTCCCGACCGCGGGTCAATTCACCCCTCCACTTT.

The genes are TRBV5-6 and TRBJ1-5, with 8 nucleotides matching TRBD1. The CDR3 has 14 amino acids. V trimming: 3 bases; J trimming: 6 bases; junction bases outside the gene matches: 5. CDR1 SGHDT and CDR2 YYEEEE come from the germline V gene. CDR3 sequence: CASSYRGGGQPQHF. The CDR3 DNA is TGTGCCAGCAGCTACAGGGGGGGCGGTCAGCCCCAGCATTTT.

This chain connects TRBV18 to TRBJ1-1, with unresolved D. The V gene's germline CDR1 is KGHSH and CDR2 LQKENI. This CDR3 has 13 amino acids. V lost 2 bases, J lost 8 bases, and 12 bases lay in between. This CDR3 is CASSPVGRQEAFF. DNA of the CDR3: TGTGCCAGCTCACCAGTCGGGAGGCAGGAAGCTTTCTTT.

The chain joins TRBV5-1 to TRBJ2-1; 7 nucleotides agree with TRBD1. The trim removed 4 bases at V and 12 bases at J, leaving 7 bases unmatched. The CDR3 covers 12 residues. Looked up from germline, CDR1 is SGHRS and CDR2 is YFSETQ. The DNA for the CDR3 is TGCGCCAGCAGCCACGAACGACAGGGGCAGTTCTTC. This translates into CASSHERQGQFF.

V usage is TRBV6-5 and J usage is TRBJ1-2; D possibly corresponds to TRBD1 (6 bases). The CDR3 covers 14 residues. The germline CDR1 and CDR2 sequences are MNHEY and SVGAGI. V gave up 7 bases and J gave up 6 bases, with 18 bases separating them. CDR3 bases: TGTGCCAGCATCTCACAGGGTGGTCGGCATGGCTACACCTTC. Its translation: CASISQGGRHGYTF.